Listed here are 7 T cell receptor beta chains from one sample, sequenced in a study of vaccination and CD4 T cells after COVID-19. Treatment of the sample: roughly nine-day PBMC culture with coronavirus spike peptide pools or control peptides (ViraFEST assay). For these TCRs, the target antigens are not known. Sequence data for DNA of cultured CD4+ T cells were generated by the Oncomine TCR Beta short-read assay. TCRdb itself ran the PCR reads through MiXCR, one entry per CDR3 protein. The table includes roughly 15,000 distinct CDR3 sequences, about 28% detected once. Source material: cultured CD4+ T cells from blood. Receptors originate from a human donor with COVID-19.

The gene calls are TRBV18 and TRBJ1-3; D is uncertain. CDR1 and CDR2 from the germline V gene are KGHSH and LQKENI. The CDR3 contains 13 residues. Trimming cost V 5 bases and J 0 bases, with 5 bases left between them. Written as DNA, the CDR3 is TGTGCCAGCTCAAAGAACTCTGGAAACACCATATATTTT. Protein sequence: CASSKNSGNTIYF.

This chain links TRBV15 with TRBJ2-5; D remains ambiguous. The V gene lost 4 bases and the J gene lost 2 bases, with 5 bases spanning the gap. Germline loops: CDR1 LNHNV, CDR2 YYDKDF (reference sequence). The CDR3 totals 12 residues. The CDR3 loop is CATSTAQETQYF. CDR3 bases: TGTGCCACCAGCACCGCACAAGAGACCCAGTACTTC.

This chain connects TRBV10-3 to TRBJ2-7; D remains ambiguous. V lost 3 bases to trimming and J lost 7 bases, with 10 bases between them. The CDR3 is 12 residues long. Germline V gene sequence: CDR1 ENHRY, CDR2 SYGVKD. CDR3 DNA: TGTGCCATCAGTGACCCCCAACGAGAGCAGTACTTC. This sequence encodes CAISDPQREQYF.

The V call is TRBV7-3, the J call TRBJ2-3; D might be TRBD1 or TRBD2, each matching 5 bases. V lost 4 bases to trimming and J lost 1 base, with 15 bases between them. The CDR3 is 16 residues long. Germline CDR1 is SGHTA and CDR2 is FQGTGA. The CDR3 bases are TGTGCCAGCAGCTCCCAAACGGGACGTGGCACAGATACGCAGTATTTT. This translates into CASSSQTGRGTDTQYF.

V usage is TRBV12-3 or TRBV12-4 and J usage is TRBJ1-5, with TRBD1 identical over 7 bases. CDR3 length: 20 residues. V was clipped by 5 bases and J by 0 bases; unmatched bases: 19. The DNA of the CDR3 is TGTGCCAGCAGTACCTTGGGTCTTCCGGGACAGAGATATAGCAATCAGCCCCAGCATTTT. It codes for CASSTLGLPGQRYSNQPQHF.

The V and J genes are TRBV20-1 and TRBJ2-3; TRBD1 matches at 8 bases. Trimming at V came to 6 bases and at J to 0 bases, leaving 8 bases not matched to a gene. CDR1 is DFQATT, CDR2 SNEGSKA, per germline (reference sequence). This CDR3 is 15 amino acids long. CDR3 coding DNA: TGCAGTGCACCAGGGGGCGGGGCCAGCACAGATACGCAGTATTTT. This translates into CSAPGGGASTDTQYF.

The chain combines TRBV5-1 with TRBJ2-3; TRBD2 matches at 12 bases. From germline, CDR1 is SGHRS and CDR2 YFSETQ. The CDR3 has 16 amino acids. The trim removed 4 bases at V and 5 bases at J, leaving 8 bases unmatched. The chain's CDR3 is CASSTSSGGAKDTQYF. CDR3 DNA: TGCGCCAGCAGCACCTCTAGCGGGGGGGCGAAAGATACGCAGTATTTT.